The 21 T cell receptor beta chains reported below all come from one sample, sequenced in a study of OX40 agonist ivuxolimab in advanced cancers. The table came from immunoSEQ multiplex PCR; TCRdb's copy has only in-frame clones and leaves some out. The data contain about 44,000 clones, over 75% of them singletons. The material sequenced was CD4+ or CD8+ T cells sorted from blood, taken in a trial of the OX40 agonist ivuxolimab. The receptor source for this set is an adult with an advanced solid tumor such as melanoma, head and neck, liver or kidney cancer.

Here the CDR3 DNA reads TGTGCCAGCAGACAAAGCGGGTACACAGATACGCAGTATTTT. Translated: CASRQSGYTDTQYF. The chain is built from TRBV27 and TRBJ2-3, with a weak D call TRBD2 (6 bases). Trimming pared 6 bases from V and 2 bases from J, leaving 12 bases between. The CDR3 has 14 residues. CDR1 is MNHEY, CDR2 SMNVEV, per germline (reference sequence).

The CDR3 DNA reads as TGCACCAGCAGCCCCCGCCCGTGGAATAACACTGAAGCTTTCTTT. Translated, it gives CTSSPRPWNNTEAFF. The V gene is TRBV1, the J gene TRBJ1-1. TRBV1 is flagged as a pseudogene. The CDR3 contains 15 residues.

For the CDR3, the DNA is TGCGCCAGCAGCCAAGAGGACGGGACCTACGAGCAGTACTTC. Residues: CASSQEDGTYEQYF. The rearrangement joins TRBV4-3 to TRBJ2-7; D might be TRBD2 (5 bases). V gave up 0 bases and J gave up 2 bases, with 8 bases separating them. Germline values: CDR1 LGHNA, CDR2 YSLEER. This CDR3 has 14 residues.

This clone was seen a single time. The rearrangement uses TRBV9 and TRBJ1-3; no reliable D call. The ends were cut back, 0 bases at V and 9 bases at J, with 4 bases in the middle. Germline loops: CDR1 SGDLS, CDR2 YYNGEE. The CDR3 spans 11 residues. CDR3 nucleotides: TGTGCCAGCAGCGTAGACGGCACCATATATTTT. Protein product: CASSVDGTIYF. Supplemented by reference TRBV9 and TRBJ1-3, the full variable domain reads DSGVTQTPKHLITATGQRVTLRCSPRSGDLSVYWYQQSLDQGLQFLIQYYNGEERAKGNILERFSAQQFPDLHSELNLSSLELGDSALYFCASSVDGTIYFGEGSWLTVV.

This rearrangement joins TRBV11-1 to TRBJ1-2; maybe TRBD1 (6 bases). V was cut by 1 base and J by 0 bases, with 15 bases left in between. The CDR3 length is 17 residues. Germline V gene data show CDR1 as SGHAT and CDR2 as FQDESV (reference sequence). Written as DNA, the CDR3 is TGTGCCAGCAGCTTAGATCGGGGGGCGGTGGCTAACTATGGCTACACCTTC. It translates to CASSLDRGAVANYGYTF.

The V and J genes are TRBV7-2 and TRBJ1-6; no definite D call. Germline V gives CDR1 SGHTA, CDR2 FQGNSA. The CDR3 sequence is 12 residues long. The V end was cut by 3 bases, the J end by 12 bases, with 9 bases between. The DNA for the CDR3 is TGTGCCAGCAGCTTTTGGGGAAGACCCCTCCACTTT. Protein: CASSFWGRPLHF.

The chain has TRBV10-1 and TRBJ2-7; D is undetermined. This CDR3 region has 14 residues. CDR1 and CDR2 from the germline V gene are WNHNN and SYGVQD (reference sequence). The V end lost 2 bases, the J end lost 2 bases, and 10 bases lay between the germline ends. The CDR3 nucleotides are TGCGCCAGCAGTGAGATTTTCAGGACCTACGAGCAGTACGTC. Translation: CASSEIFRTYEQYV.

The CDR3 nucleotides are TGCGCCAGCAGCTTAGCACCGGAAAGGACGGTCACTGAAGCTTTCTTT. Translation gives CASSLAPERTVTEAFF. The chain combines TRBV5-1 with TRBJ1-1; D unclear. Germline lookup yields CDR1 SGHRS and CDR2 YFSETQ. The ends were cut back, 2 bases at V and 4 bases at J, with 18 bases in the middle. The CDR3 spans 16 residues.

The V gene is TRBV7-8, the J gene TRBJ2-1, with TRBD2 matching over 13 bases. Germline V lookup: CDR1 SGHVS, CDR2 FQNEAQ. This CDR3 is built from 17 residues. Germline trimming cut 5 bases from V and 8 bases from J; bases unmatched to any gene: 12. The CDR3 sequence is CASSTGTSGVPWDEQFF. CDR3 in DNA: TGTGCCAGCAGCACCGGGACTAGCGGGGTCCCCTGGGATGAGCAGTTCTTC.

The V call is TRBV2, the J call TRBJ2-3; D ambiguous. Deletions cut 6 bases from V and 2 bases from J, with 9 bases between. The CDR3 loop spans 13 amino acids. Looked up from germline, CDR1 is SNHLY and CDR2 is FYNNEI. The DNA of the CDR3 is TGTGCCAGCAGGGTAAGGGACACAGATACGCAGTATTTT. It codes for CASRVRDTDTQYF.

The gene calls are TRBV15 and TRBJ1-5, with TRBD1 as a possible D gene (6 bases). This CDR3 is built from 15 residues. Trimming pared 3 bases from V and 3 bases from J, leaving 12 bases between. Per germline, CDR1 LNHNV and CDR2 YYDKDF (reference sequence). CDR3: CATSRIRGPNQPQHF. As DNA, the CDR3 is TGTGCCACCAGCAGGATCAGGGGCCCCAATCAGCCCCAGCATTTT.

This clone was observed a handful of times. The sample contains more than one DNA sequence encoding this CDR3. The chain recombines TRBV9 with TRBJ1-3; no clear D. The germline V gene encodes CDR1 SGDLS and CDR2 YYNGEE. Trimming took off 0 bases at V and 0 bases at J, with 4 bases between the two ends. The CDR3 extends over 14 amino acids. The CDR3 spells CASSVAGSGNTIYF. The CDR3 bases are TGTGCCAGCAGCGTAGCCGGCTCTGGAAACACCATATATTTT.

The chain uses TRBV27 and TRBJ2-1; D possibly uses TRBD1 or TRBD2 (5 bases each). The CDR3 covers 16 residues. Germline V gene sequence: CDR1 MNHEY, CDR2 SMNVEV (reference sequence). CDR3 protein: CVSAVTGRSSYNEQFF. The CDR3 DNA reads TGTGTATCCGCGGTGACGGGGCGGAGCTCCTACAATGAGCAGTTCTTC.

The rearrangement joins TRBV7-6 to TRBJ2-7, with D perhaps TRBD2 (6 bases). The CDR3 runs 12 residues. V was pared by 1 base and J by 7 bases, with 8 bases between. Germline V CDR1 and CDR2: SGHVS, FNYEAQ. The CDR3 sequence is CASSLGGDEQYF. The DNA of the CDR3 is TGTGCCAGCAGCTTAGGCGGGGATGAGCAGTACTTC.

V gene TRBV7-6 combines with J gene TRBJ1-5; D unresolved. The CDR3 runs 13 residues. Per germline, CDR1 SGHVS and CDR2 FNYEAQ. Trimming took 4 bases from V and 7 from J, leaving 11 bases between them. CDR3 in amino acids: CASSWATGQPQHF. For the CDR3, the DNA is TGTGCCAGCAGCTGGGCTACGGGGCAGCCCCAGCATTTT. Full variable domain (remainder filled in from reference TRBV7-6 and TRBJ1-5): GAGVSQSPRYKVTKRGQDVALRCDPISGHVSLYWYRQALGQGPEFLTYFNYEAQQDKSGLPNDRFSAERPEGSISTLTIQRTEQRDSAMYRCASSWATGQPQHFGDGTRLSIL.

The CDR3 region is CASSPLGQNTEAFF. CDR3 coding DNA: TGCGCCAGCAGCCCCCTTGGACAGAACACTGAAGCTTTCTTT. The V gene is TRBV4-1, the J gene TRBJ1-1, with a possible D match to TRBD1 (5 bases). The germline CDR1 and CDR2 sequences are MGHRA and YSYEKL. Between the trimmed V and J ends, which lost 4 bases and 1 base, there was a span of 10 bases. This CDR3 comprises 14 residues.

This rearrangement joins TRBV19 to TRBJ1-2, with 8 bases matching TRBD1. The length of the CDR3 is 17 residues. CDR1 and CDR2 (germline): LNHDA, SQIVND (reference sequence). The V segment lost 7 bases and the J segment 0 bases; nucleotides outside the gene matches: 13. The CDR3 protein is CASTPRPRGRTNYGYTF. The CDR3 region has the DNA TGTGCCAGTACCCCCCGGCCCAGGGGGCGGACTAACTATGGCTACACCTTC.

The V and J genes are TRBV19 and TRBJ1-2; weak D call: TRBD1 (5 bases). The ends were cut back, 4 bases at V and 0 bases at J, with 6 bases in the middle. This CDR3 comprises 13 residues. Germline CDR1 and CDR2: LNHDA and SQIVND (reference sequence). CDR3 nucleotide sequence: TGTGCCAGTAGTAGGGGGGCTAACTATGGCTACACCTTC. It specifies CASSRGANYGYTF. Full variable domain (remainder filled in from reference TRBV19 and TRBJ1-2): DGGITQSPKYLFRKEGQNVTLSCEQNLNHDAMYWYRQDPGQGLRLIYYSQIVNDFQKGDIAEGYSVSREKKESFPLTVTSAQKNPTAFYLCASSRGANYGYTFGSGTRLTVV.

This rearrangement joins TRBV14 to TRBJ1-1, with TRBD1 matching over 11 bases. V lost 4 bases to trimming and J lost 5 bases; unmatched junction nucleotides: 3. This CDR3 has 14 amino acids. Germline CDR1 SGHDN, CDR2 FVKESK. The CDR3 sequence: CASSPDRGLTEAFF. The CDR3 nucleotides read TGTGCCAGCAGCCCGGACAGGGGGCTAACTGAAGCTTTCTTT. The whole variable domain, remainder taken from reference TRBV14 and TRBJ1-1, is EAGVTQFPSHSVIEKGQTVTLRCDPISGHDNLYWYRRVMGKEIKFLLHFVKESKQDESGMPNNRFLAERTGGTYSTLKVQPAELEDSGVYFCASSPDRGLTEAFFGQGTRLTVV.

J is TRBJ1-5 and V is TRBV19; D is uncertain. The CDR3 consists of 12 residues. Germline CDR1 is LNHDA and CDR2 is SQIVND (reference sequence). The ends were cut back, 9 bases at V and 5 bases at J, with 11 bases in the middle. The CDR3 nucleotides read TGTGCCAGCGACTTACCGGATCAGCCCCAGCATTTT. Amino acids: CASDLPDQPQHF. Drawing the rest from reference TRBV19 and TRBJ1-5, the complete variable domain is DGGITQSPKYLFRKEGQNVTLSCEQNLNHDAMYWYRQDPGQGLRLIYYSQIVNDFQKGDIAEGYSVSREKKESFPLTVTSAQKNPTAFYLCASDLPDQPQHFGDGTRLSIL.

This rearrangement joins TRBV6-1 to TRBJ2-7, with D maybe TRBD2 (6 bases). Germline V gene sequence: CDR1 MNHNS, CDR2 SASEGT. This CDR3 has 15 amino acids. The V end was cut by 2 bases, the J end by 3 bases, with 14 bases between. The CDR3 nucleotides are TGTGCCAGCAGTGAACGGGGACTTCCGGGCTACGAGCAGTACTTC. Protein: CASSERGLPGYEQYF.